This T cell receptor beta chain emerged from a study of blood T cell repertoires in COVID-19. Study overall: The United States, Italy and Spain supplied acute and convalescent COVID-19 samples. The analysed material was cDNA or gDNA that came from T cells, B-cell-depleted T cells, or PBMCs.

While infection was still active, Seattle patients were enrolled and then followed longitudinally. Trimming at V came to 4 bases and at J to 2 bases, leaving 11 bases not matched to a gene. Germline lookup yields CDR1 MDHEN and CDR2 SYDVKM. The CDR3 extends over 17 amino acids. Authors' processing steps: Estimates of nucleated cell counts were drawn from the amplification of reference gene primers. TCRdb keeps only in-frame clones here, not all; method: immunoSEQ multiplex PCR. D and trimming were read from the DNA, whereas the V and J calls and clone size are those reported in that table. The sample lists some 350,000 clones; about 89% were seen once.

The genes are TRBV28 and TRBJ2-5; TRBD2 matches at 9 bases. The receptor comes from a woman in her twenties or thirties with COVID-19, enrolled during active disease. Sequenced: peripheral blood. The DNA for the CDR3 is TGTGCCAGCAGTTCACCCGGGCCTAGCGGGGAGCAAGAGACCCAGTACTTC. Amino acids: CASSSPGPSGEQETQYF.